This passage covers 24 T cell receptor beta chains from one sample sequenced in a study of Ad26.COV2.S vaccination and SARS-CoV-2 variants. Treatment defined: roughly 18 received Ad26.COV2.S at low or high dose, single or two shots; about 5 received placebo; per-sample allocation not given. Samples were taken on day 63 after the first vaccine or placebo injection. Here immunoSEQ multiplex PCR was the method, and the copy in TCRdb shows in-frame clones only, minus some. The sample lists hundreds of thousands of clones, about nine tenths occurring once. The source was peripheral blood, collected in a trial of Ad26.COV2.S vaccine versus placebo. These receptors originate from a person between 18 and 65 years old who received the Ad26.COV2.S COVID-19 vaccine or a placebo.

This chain joins TRBV30 and TRBJ2-1, with D possibly TRBD2 on 7 matching bases. Germline V gene data show CDR1 as GTSNPN and CDR2 as SVGIG (reference sequence). The CDR3 contains 11 residues. The V end lost 4 bases, the J end lost 10 bases, and 11 bases lay between the germline ends. CDR3 sequence: CAWTQGGEQFF. As DNA, the CDR3 is TGTGCCTGGACACAGGGAGGGGAGCAGTTCTTC.

Only one count was recorded for this clone. This rearrangement joins TRBV28 to TRBJ1-1; D remains ambiguous. Per the germline V gene, CDR1 is MDHEN and CDR2 is SYDVKM. This CDR3 has 13 amino acids. Trimming took 6 bases from V and 2 from J, leaving 10 bases between them. The CDR3 protein is CASRPSYNTEAFF. The CDR3 region has the DNA TGTGCCAGCAGACCTTCTTATAACACTGAAGCTTTCTTT.

The chain combines TRBV6-2 or TRBV6-3 with TRBJ2-7, with D perhaps being TRBD1 or TRBD2 (5 bases each). The CDR3 runs 19 residues. Trimming removed 6 bases at V and 2 bases at J, with 29 bases between. CDR1 MNHEY and CDR2 SVGEGT come from the germline V gene. The CDR3 spells CASSRNPQRTGTLTYEQYF. CDR3 nucleotide sequence: TGTGCCAGCAGCCGTAACCCCCAGCGGACCGGGACGCTAACCTACGAGCAGTACTTC.

As for this clone: The same CDR3 is also encoded by other DNA sequences in this sample. The chain joins TRBV19 to TRBJ1-5; TRBD1 agrees at 9 bases. CDR1 is LNHDA, CDR2 SQIVND, per germline (reference sequence). The CDR3 is 14 residues long. The V segment lost 2 bases and the J segment 5 bases; nucleotides outside the gene matches: 1. CDR3 DNA: TGTGCCAGTAGTATATGGACAGGGGATCAGCCCCAGCATTTT. Amino acid sequence: CASSIWTGDQPQHF.

The chain has TRBV28 and TRBJ2-7; D uncertain. The germline CDR1 and CDR2 sequences are MDHEN and SYDVKM. V lost 4 bases, J lost 2 bases, and 9 bases lay in between. This CDR3 spans 13 amino acids. The CDR3 DNA is TGTGCCAGCAGTTACCACCAAGCCTACGAGCAGTACTTC. Translated: CASSYHQAYEQYF. Drawing the rest from reference TRBV28 and TRBJ2-7, the complete variable domain is DVKVTQSSRYLVKRTGEKVFLECVQDMDHENMFWYRQDPGLGLRLIYFSYDVKMKEKGDIPEGYSVSREKKERFSLILESASTNQTSMYLCASSYHQAYEQYFGPGTRLTVT.

This chain connects TRBV29-1 to TRBJ1-1; TRBD1 aligns across 9 bases. From germline, CDR1 is SQVTM and CDR2 ANQGSEA. The CDR3 covers 15 residues. The V and J ends lost 4 bases and 1 base, in that order; junction bases with no gene match: 7. The CDR3, as DNA: TGCAGCGTTGTCCCGGGACAGGGTTCGAACACTGAAGCTTTCTTT. This translates into CSVVPGQGSNTEAFF.

This clone has only one observation. The chain carries TRBV21-1 and TRBJ1-4. TRBV21-1 is designated a pseudogene. The CDR3 loop spans 15 amino acids. Here the CDR3 DNA reads TGTGCCAGCACCCCCGGGGTGGGAGCTAATGAAAAACTGTTTTTT. Amino acid sequence: CASTPGVGANEKLFF.

This chain joins TRBV5-5 and TRBJ2-7; maybe TRBD2 (5 bases). This CDR3 contains 16 residues. The V gene's germline CDR1 is SGHKS and CDR2 YYEKEE (reference sequence). The V gene lost 3 bases and the J gene lost 0 bases, with 16 bases spanning the gap. The CDR3 sequence is CASSSLDGENSYEQYF. CDR3 bases: TGTGCCAGCAGCTCGCTCGACGGGGAGAACTCCTACGAGCAGTACTTC.

This chain links TRBV4-3 with TRBJ1-3; D ambiguous. This CDR3 region has 17 residues. Trimming pared 1 base from V and 2 bases from J, leaving 15 bases between. Germline V CDR1 and CDR2: LGHNA, YSLEER. The DNA for the CDR3 is TGCGCCAGCAGCCAAGGCCTCCCGGTAAAGGCTGGAAACACCATATATTTT. Amino acids: CASSQGLPVKAGNTIYF.

The gene calls are TRBV3-1 (or the pseudogene TRBV3-2) and TRBJ1-6, with D unresolved. The V gene lost 5 bases and the J gene lost 13 bases, with 15 bases spanning the gap. This CDR3 is 13 amino acids long. In germline, CDR1 is LGHDT, CDR2 YNNKEL (reference sequence). The CDR3 loop is CASSSTGSGPLHF. CDR3 DNA: TGTGCCAGCAGCTCGACCGGATCGGGCCCCCTCCACTTT.

Here the CDR3 DNA reads TGTGCCAGCAGCCCGCCAACACAGGGAAACTATGGCTACACCTTC. Protein sequence: CASSPPTQGNYGYTF. The chain is built from TRBV3-1 (or the pseudogene TRBV3-2) and TRBJ1-2, with D perhaps matching TRBD1 (6 bases). The V and J ends lost 4 bases and 2 bases respectively, with 14 bases between them. The germline CDR1 and CDR2 sequences are LGHDT and YNNKEL (reference sequence). The CDR3 totals 15 residues.

The rearrangement uses TRBV5-1 and TRBJ2-1; the D is unclear. This CDR3 is 19 amino acids long. The germline CDR1 and CDR2 sequences are SGHRS and YFSETQ. V lost 0 bases to trimming and J lost 0 bases, with 19 bases between them. DNA of the CDR3: TGCGCCAGCAGCTTGGGGCGTGTGGGTCAGGTCAGCTCCTACAATGAGCAGTTCTTC. Protein product: CASSLGRVGQVSSYNEQFF.

This chain joins TRBV18 and TRBJ1-1, with D unclear. V lost 3 bases and J lost 8, with 10 bases in between. Germline loops: CDR1 KGHSH, CDR2 LQKENI. The CDR3 runs to 12 residues. The CDR3, as DNA: TGTGCCAGCTCACCGTCCTTCGAGGAAGCTTTCTTT. Translation: CASSPSFEEAFF.

The gene calls are TRBV7-9 and TRBJ2-5; D unresolved. The CDR3 has 15 residues. CDR1 and CDR2 (germline): SEHNR, FQNEAQ (reference sequence). V was trimmed by 1 base and J by 2 bases, leaving 11 bases between them. CDR3: CASSLVVGQQETQYF. The CDR3 bases are TGTGCCAGCAGCTTAGTGGTCGGGCAGCAAGAGACCCAGTACTTC.

The chain has TRBV12-5 and TRBJ1-5, with 9 bases that match TRBD1. CDR1 is LGHNT and CDR2 is FRNRAP in the germline V gene. The ends lost 1 base at V and 0 bases at J; junction bases unmatched: 7. The CDR3 spans 18 residues. CDR3 region: CASGLGGTGHYSNQPQHF. The CDR3 DNA sequence: TGTGCTAGTGGTTTGGGGGGGACAGGGCATTATAGCAATCAGCCCCAGCATTTT.

This sequence joins TRBV28 and TRBJ1-2; a weak D match, TRBD1 (5 bases). The CDR3 length is 16 residues. Germline lookup yields CDR1 MDHEN and CDR2 SYDVKM. V gave up 3 bases and J gave up 3 bases, with 17 bases separating them. The CDR3 nucleotides read TGTGCCAGCAGTTTCCGCACGACAGAATTTTACTATGGCTACACCTTC. As protein: CASSFRTTEFYYGYTF.

The rearrangement uses TRBV5-4 and TRBJ2-1, with 9 bases lining up with TRBD2. Per the germline V gene, CDR1 is SGHNT and CDR2 is YYREEE (reference sequence). The CDR3 runs 17 residues. Germline trimming cut 4 bases from V and 1 base from J; bases unmatched to any gene: 9. The DNA for the CDR3 is TGTGCCAGCAGCCGCGGGGGGGCCGAAGGTTCCTACAATGAGCAGTTCTTC. It translates to CASSRGGAEGSYNEQFF.

The genes are TRBV5-5 and TRBJ1-3, with D possibly matching TRBD1 (5 bases). CDR1 and CDR2 from the germline V gene are SGHKS and YYEKEE (reference sequence). V gave up 4 bases and J gave up 4 bases, with 15 bases separating them. This CDR3 comprises 15 residues. CDR3 coding DNA: TGTGCCAGCAGCCCGGGACTTGCTGAGGGAAACACCATATATTTT. Translated: CASSPGLAEGNTIYF.

V is TRBV29-1 and J is TRBJ2-7; D unclear. This CDR3 is built from 11 residues. CDR1 is SQVTM, CDR2 ANQGSEA, per germline. Trimming shortened V by 6 bases and J by 1 base, and 7 bases separated the two germline ends. CDR3 residues: CSVGESYEQYF. As DNA, the CDR3 is TGCAGCGTCGGAGAGTCCTACGAGCAGTACTTC.

This clone was detected only a few times. The chain recombines TRBV29-1 with TRBJ2-3; no reliable D call. The V and J ends lost 6 bases and 6 bases respectively, with 19 bases between them. The CDR3 runs 14 residues. Germline V gene sequence: CDR1 SQVTM, CDR2 ANQGSEA. This CDR3 reads CSVLTGRRMDTQYF. The CDR3 nucleotides are TGCAGCGTGCTTACCGGACGCCGGATGGATACGCAGTATTTT.

The rearrangement uses TRBV3-1 (or the pseudogene TRBV3-2) and TRBJ1-1; D not certain. With 1 base removed from V and 0 bases from J, the gap between germline ends came to 12 bases. The CDR3 contains 16 residues. Germline assignment: CDR1 LGHDT and CDR2 YNNKEL (reference sequence). The chain's CDR3 is CASSQAGKLMNTEAFF. CDR3 DNA: TGTGCCAGCAGCCAAGCGGGGAAACTCATGAACACTGAAGCTTTCTTT.

V and J are TRBV11-2 and TRBJ2-5; D possibly matches TRBD1 or TRBD2 (6 bases each). Per germline, CDR1 SGHAT and CDR2 FQNNGV. Trimming pared 5 bases from V and 2 bases from J, leaving 24 bases between. The CDR3 length is 18 residues. CDR3 DNA: TGTGCCAGCAGCCCACGCGAGGGGGGCTTCTGGGCTCAAGAGACCCAGTACTTC. Amino acid sequence: CASSPREGGFWAQETQYF.

This chain links TRBV10-1 with TRBJ2-3; weak D call: TRBD2 (7 bases). The CDR3 sequence is 16 residues long. The V gene's germline CDR1 is WNHNN and CDR2 SYGVQD (reference sequence). With 2 bases removed from V and 2 bases from J, the gap between germline ends came to 14 bases. The CDR3 DNA reads TGCGCCAGCAGTGAGGGGGGGGCGGGAATCACAGATACGCAGTATTTT. This sequence encodes CASSEGGAGITDTQYF.

The chain links TRBV28 to TRBJ2-4; D is uncertain. This CDR3 has 14 amino acids. The ends were cut back, 6 bases at V and 2 bases at J, with 11 bases in the middle. Germline V CDR1 and CDR2: MDHEN, SYDVKM. CDR3: CASRSFLTKNIQYF. CDR3 in DNA: TGTGCCAGCAGGAGCTTTTTAACCAAAAACATTCAGTACTTC.